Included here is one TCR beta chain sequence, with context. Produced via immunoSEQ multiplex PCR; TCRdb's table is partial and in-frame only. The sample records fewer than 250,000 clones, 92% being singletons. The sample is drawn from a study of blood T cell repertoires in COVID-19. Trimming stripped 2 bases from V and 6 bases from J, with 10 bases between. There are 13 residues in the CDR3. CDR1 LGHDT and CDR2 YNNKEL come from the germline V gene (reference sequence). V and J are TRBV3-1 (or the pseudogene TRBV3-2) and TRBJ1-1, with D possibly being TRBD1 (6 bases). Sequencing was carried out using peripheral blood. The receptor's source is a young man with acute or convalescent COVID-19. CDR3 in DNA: TGTGCCAGCAGCCAAACAGGGATCGCTGAAGCTTTCTTT. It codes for CASSQTGIAEAFF.